One and the same sample provided the 14 T cell receptor beta chains below, sequenced in a study of blood T cells in healthy people across ages. A second PCR of 7 to 11 cycles used a sample-barcoded 5' primer and a J-beta primer mix. TCRdb processed the 5' RACE reads anew with MiXCR; each CDR3 protein has one entry. The sample contains over a million distinct CDR3 sequences, 59% of which appear only once. Sequencing input: blood. The receptors here all came from a man between 18 and 35 years old in good health.

Regarding this clonotype: Given the absence of the conserved phenylalanine or tryptophan at the CDR3 end, a read error is likely. J is TRBJ2-7 and V is TRBV5-5; tentative D call: TRBD1 (6 bases). The V gene lost 4 bases and the J gene lost 0 bases, with 11 bases spanning the gap. CDR3 length: 14 amino acids. CDR1 SGHKS and CDR2 YYEKEE come from the germline V gene (reference sequence). The CDR3 coding sequence is TGTGCCAGCAGCGCTCGGGACATCTCCTACGAGCAGTACTTA. It codes for CASSARDISYEQYL.

This clonotype has just a few counts. The genes are TRBV12-3 or TRBV12-4 and TRBJ2-7; TRBD2 aligns across 8 bases. CDR3 length equals 15 residues. V dropped 3 bases and J dropped 2; count of bases not matched to a gene: 6. The CDR3, as DNA: TGTGCCAGCAGTTTGACTAGCGTGAAACCCTACGAGCAGTACTTC. This gives the protein CASSLTSVKPYEQYF.

The chain links TRBV20-1 to TRBJ2-7; perhaps TRBD2 as D (6 bases). There are 13 residues in the CDR3. The germline CDR1 and CDR2 sequences are DFQATT and SNEGSKA (reference sequence). V was cut by 3 bases and J by 5 bases, with 14 bases left in between. The CDR3 reads CSARRDLRDEQYF. CDR3 nucleotides: TGCAGTGCTAGGAGGGACTTAAGGGACGAGCAGTACTTC.

V and J are TRBV29-1 and TRBJ2-1; 8 bases match TRBD2. The CDR3 covers 13 residues. V lost 8 bases and J lost 5; bases outside the gene matches: 8. The germline gives CDR1 SQVTM, CDR2 ANQGSEA. In DNA, the CDR3 is TGCAGCACGAGCGGGGGTCCTGACAATGAGCAGTTCTTC. Translating gives CSTSGGPDNEQFF.

The gene calls are TRBV12-3 or TRBV12-4 and TRBJ2-3, with TRBD2 as a possible D gene (5 bases). The V end was cut by 8 bases, the J end by 0 bases, with 12 bases between. This CDR3 has 14 amino acids. The CDR3 spells CASGSGHSTDTQYF. CDR3 coding DNA: TGTGCCAGCGGAAGCGGCCATAGCACAGATACGCAGTATTTT.

The chain uses TRBV12-3 or TRBV12-4 and TRBJ1-5, with 11 positions matching TRBD1. CDR3 length equals 17 residues. V dropped 4 bases and J dropped 4; count of bases not matched to a gene: 9. CDR3 residues: CASSSGQGGNRNQPQHF. Here the CDR3 DNA reads TGTGCCAGCAGTTCGGGACAGGGGGGTAATCGGAATCAGCCCCAGCATTTT.

This chain connects TRBV7-2 to TRBJ1-4; D is undetermined. Germline V CDR1 and CDR2: SGHTA, FQGNSA. CDR3 length: 12 residues. With 3 bases removed from V and 10 bases from J, the gap between germline ends came to 9 bases. The chain's CDR3 is CASSFGEGKLFF. For the CDR3, the DNA is TGTGCCAGCAGCTTCGGGGAGGGAAAACTGTTTTTT.

The chain couples TRBV29-1 to TRBJ2-7; TRBD2 matches 9 bases. Germline lookup yields CDR1 SQVTM and CDR2 ANQGSEA. CDR3 length: 14 amino acids. Trimming took 1 base from V and 7 from J; bases not matched to a gene: 8. This CDR3 is CSVEGGRAEGEQYF. In DNA, the CDR3 is TGCAGCGTTGAAGGCGGGAGGGCCGAGGGTGAGCAGTACTTC.

This clonotype has only one observation. The rearrangement links TRBV5-1 to TRBJ2-5; no clear D. CDR1 and CDR2 from the germline V gene are SGHRS and YFSETQ. The ends were cut back, 2 bases at V and 0 bases at J, with 11 bases in the middle. The CDR3 covers 15 residues. Here the CDR3 reads CASSLVPGDQETQYF. In nucleotides, the CDR3 is TGCGCCAGCAGCTTAGTTCCCGGCGACCAAGAGACCCAGTACTTC.

The chain has TRBV20-1 and TRBJ2-3, with D possibly TRBD2 on 6 matching bases. This CDR3 comprises 13 residues. In germline, CDR1 is DFQATT, CDR2 SNEGSKA (reference sequence). Trimming pared 7 bases from V and 6 bases from J, leaving 17 bases between. In DNA, the CDR3 is TGCAGTGTGGAGTCCCGGGACTTGGATACGCAGTATTTT. Translated, it gives CSVESRDLDTQYF.

The sample holds a few counts of this clonotype. The J gene is TRBJ2-7, the V gene TRBV7-2; D is undetermined. This CDR3 region has 16 residues. V shed 2 bases and J shed 2 bases, with 16 bases lying between them. The germline gives CDR1 SGHTA, CDR2 FQGNSA. CDR3 bases: TGTGCCAGCAGCTTATTTTCACAGCCGGATACCTACGAGCAGTACTTC. Its protein product is CASSLFSQPDTYEQYF.

This chain connects TRBV20-1 to TRBJ1-4, with D tentatively TRBD1 (5 bases). Germline CDR1 is DFQATT and CDR2 is SNEGSKA (reference sequence). The CDR3 totals 15 residues. Trimming left V 0 bases short and J 3 bases short, with 11 bases between. The CDR3 loop reads CSARDRRAANEKLFF. The DNA of the CDR3 is TGCAGTGCTAGAGATCGCAGGGCAGCTAATGAAAAACTGTTTTTT.

The chain uses TRBV20-1 and TRBJ2-7, with TRBD2 as a possible D gene (6 bases). Trimming left V 4 bases short and J 0 bases short, with 13 bases between. CDR1 is DFQATT and CDR2 is SNEGSKA in the germline V gene (reference sequence). The CDR3 is 14 amino acids. The CDR3 loop is CSAKGTPNSYEQYF. In nucleotides, the CDR3 is TGCAGTGCTAAGGGGACTCCAAACTCCTACGAGCAGTACTTC.

The V gene is TRBV7-9, the J gene TRBJ2-3; TRBD2 agrees at 10 bases. The CDR3 extends over 15 amino acids. V lost 6 bases to trimming and J lost 3 bases; unmatched junction nucleotides: 6. The V gene's germline CDR1 is SEHNR and CDR2 FQNEAQ (reference sequence). The CDR3 DNA sequence: TGTGCCAGCAGGTCTAGCGGGGGAGGAACAGATACGCAGTATTTT. It specifies CASRSSGGGTDTQYF.